One and the same sample provided the 22 T cell receptor beta chains below, sequenced in a study of tumor-infiltrating lymphocytes in primary liver carcinoma. RNA isolated from unsorted whole blood supplied the blood RNA, with germline DNA also extracted. Priming with a constant-region primer yielded TCR beta cDNA from roughly 500 ng total RNA. A slightly modified ARM-PCR protocol with three nested multiplex PCR rounds produced these TCR beta libraries. The first two PCR rounds used TRBV1-TRBV30 primers with a Cbeta primer, around 10 cycles each. One entry per CDR3 protein, called by TCRdb with MiXCR from the multiplex PCR reads. Of about 320,000 distinct CDR3 sequences listed, less than 75% were seen once; the top ten hold roughly 10%. Source material: peripheral blood. Receptors originate from a man aged 35-49 years with primary liver carcinoma and hepatitis B virus infection.

Remarks on this clonotype: The conserved final phenylalanine or tryptophan is absent from the CDR3, which likely points to a read error. The J gene is TRBJ2-4, the V gene TRBV11-1, with D possibly matching TRBD2 (6 bases). Trimming left V 3 bases short and J 2 bases short, with 17 bases between. CDR1 is SGHAT and CDR2 is FQDESV in the germline V gene (reference sequence). This CDR3 region has 17 residues. In nucleotides, the CDR3 is TGTGCCAGCAGCTTTCCCGGGACTGGCAGGACCAAAAACATTCAGTACTAC. This gives the protein CASSFPGTGRTKNIQYY.

This clonotype was observed a handful of times. The chain uses TRBV5-6 and TRBJ2-7; 10 bases match TRBD1. Looked up from germline, CDR1 is SGHDT and CDR2 is YYEEEE. V lost 0 bases to trimming and J lost 3 bases; unmatched junction nucleotides: 9. This CDR3 region has 17 residues. Here the CDR3 reads CASSLEGTGQGYYEQYF. The CDR3 DNA sequence: TGTGCCAGCAGCTTGGAGGGGACGGGACAGGGGTACTACGAGCAGTACTTC. Supplemented by reference TRBV5-6 and TRBJ2-7, the full variable domain reads DAGVTQSPTHLIKTRGQQVTLRCSPKSGHDTVSWYQQALGQGPQFIFQYYEEEERQRGNFPDRFSGHQFPNYSSELNVNALLLGDSALYLCASSLEGTGQGYYEQYFGPGTRLTVT.

About this clonotype: One base away lies a much larger clone, so this may be a sequencing read error. Written as DNA, the CDR3 is TGCGCCAGCAACCAAGGTCCAGGGTTTGGGGAGACCCAGTACTTC. Translated: CASNQGPGFGETQYF. The V gene is TRBV4-1, the J gene TRBJ2-5; D possibly corresponds to TRBD1 (5 bases). Per the germline V gene, CDR1 is MGHRA and CDR2 is YSYEKL. The CDR3 has 15 amino acids.

The V gene is TRBV11-2, the J gene TRBJ1-3; 9 nucleotides match TRBD1. CDR1 is SGHAT and CDR2 is FQNNGV in the germline V gene. The CDR3 is 18 amino acids. V lost 7 bases to trimming and J lost 0 bases; unmatched junction nucleotides: 13. This chain's CDR3 is CASTSTPGTGRSGNTIYF. CDR3 DNA sequence: TGTGCCAGCACCTCCACCCCCGGGACAGGGCGCTCTGGAAACACCATATATTTT.

Remarks on this clonotype: A much larger clone differs from this one at a single base, so this may be a read error. V usage is TRBV12-3 or TRBV12-4 and J usage is TRBJ2-5; D not resolved. This CDR3 has 14 residues. In nucleotides, the CDR3 is TGTGCCAGGAGTTTAAGGCTGAAGCAAGAGACCCAGTACTTC. It translates to CARSLRLKQETQYF.

This clonotype was counted ten times or more. This sequence joins TRBV12-3 or TRBV12-4 and TRBJ2-1, with 9 nucleotides matching TRBD1. V lost 5 bases, J lost 6 bases, and 8 bases stayed unmatched. This CDR3 spans 15 amino acids. CDR3 in amino acids: CASSAPGQGVNEQFF. The CDR3 bases are TGTGCCAGCAGTGCACCGGGACAGGGAGTCAATGAGCAGTTCTTC.

The genes are TRBV5-4 and TRBJ1-1; D gene ambiguous. Germline CDR1 is SGHNT and CDR2 is YYREEE (reference sequence). There are 14 residues in the CDR3. Trimming took 5 bases from V and 4 from J, leaving 15 bases between them. The chain's CDR3 is CASSWEQRATEAFF. The CDR3 nucleotides are TGTGCCAGCAGTTGGGAGCAGAGGGCCACTGAAGCTTTCTTT.

The chain has TRBV5-1 and TRBJ2-7, with D maybe TRBD1 (5 bases). V dropped 0 bases and J dropped 5 bases, with 15 bases sitting between them. The germline V gene has CDR1 SGHRS and CDR2 YFSETQ. The CDR3 spans 15 residues. This CDR3 reads CASSLEGGAVHEQYF. The CDR3 DNA reads TGCGCCAGCAGCTTGGAAGGTGGGGCAGTCCACGAGCAGTACTTC.

This clonotype was recorded many times. V is TRBV29-1 and J is TRBJ2-6, with 12 bases that match TRBD1. Trimming at V came to 6 bases and at J to 2 bases, leaving 8 bases not matched to a gene. The V gene's germline CDR1 is SQVTM and CDR2 ANQGSEA. This CDR3 has 17 amino acids. The CDR3 DNA is TGCAGCGTCCTTTTGGGACAGGGGGCGACTGGGGCCAACGTCCTGACTTTC. Residues: CSVLLGQGATGANVLTF.

Comment on this clonotype: Germline and junction disagree at one end, which may indicate a read error. The chain recombines TRBV6-1 with TRBJ2-1; no clear D. This CDR3 has 13 residues. Germline CDR1 is MNHNS and CDR2 is SASEGT. CDR3 protein: CASRNNIYSEHFF. For the CDR3, the DNA is TGTGCCAGCAGAAACAATATCTACAGTGAGCATTTCTTC.

With respect to this clonotype: This could be a read error, since a much larger clone is one nucleotide away. Likely a read error: the CDR3 ends without its conserved phenylalanine or tryptophan. This chain links TRBV4-1 with TRBJ1-1, with 9 bases fitting TRBD1. There are 16 residues in the CDR3. Looked up from germline, CDR1 is MGHRA and CDR2 is YSYEKL. Trimming removed 5 bases from V and 4 bases from J; junction bases left unmatched: 11. The CDR3 DNA sequence: TGCGCCAGCAGCTTAGCTTTGGGACAGGGTAGCACTGAAGCTTTCGTT. Its protein is CASSLALGQGSTEAFV.

About this clonotype: This could be a read error, since a much larger clone is one nucleotide away. The genes are TRBV6-2 or TRBV6-3 and TRBJ1-3, with a tentative D call TRBD1 (5 bases). The CDR3 sequence is 14 residues long. Germline V gene lookup returns CDR1 MNHEY and CDR2 SVGEGT. The CDR3 here is CASGGGFDGTTIYF. In DNA, the CDR3 is TGTGCCAGCGGCGGGGGGTTTGATGGAACCACCATATATTTT.

On this clonotype itself: One junction end disagrees with the germline gene, perhaps due to a read error. The gene calls are TRBV6-2 or TRBV6-3 and TRBJ1-1, with 10 positions matching TRBD1. CDR3 length equals 14 residues. Germline V gene sequence: CDR1 MNHEY, CDR2 SVGEGT. The CDR3 is CASGRDRGLTETFF. CDR3 DNA: TGTGCCAGCGGACGCGACAGGGGGCTTACTGAAACTTTCTTT.

This clonotype occurred a few times. The J gene is TRBJ1-2, the V gene TRBV6-5; D gene ambiguous. The length of the CDR3 is 11 residues. The germline V and J ends were trimmed by 4 bases and 8 bases, with 8 bases remaining between them. From germline, CDR1 is MNHEY and CDR2 SVGAGI. The CDR3, as DNA: TGTGCCAGCAGTTCTAGGAGCGGCTACACCTTC. Translation gives CASSSRSGYTF.

Turning to this clonotype: At one of its ends the junction is not consistent with the germline gene, which may arise from a read error. This chain links TRBV11-2 with TRBJ2-5, with a possible D match to TRBD1 (6 bases). Germline V gene lookup returns CDR1 SGHAT and CDR2 FQNNGV. This CDR3 is 15 amino acids long. For the CDR3, the DNA is TGTGCCAGTAGCTTAGACTCAGGGGCTAGAGGGACCCAGTACTTC. Translated: CASSLDSGARGTQYF. The full variable domain, its missing parts supplied by reference TRBV11-2 and TRBJ2-5, is EAGVAQSPRYKIIEKRQSVAFWCNPISGHATLYWYQQILGQGPKLLIQFQNNGVVDDSQLPKDRFSAERLKGVDSTLKIQPAKLEDSAVYLCASSLDSGARGTQYFGPGTRLLVL.

This clonotype has a count of ten or more. The chain joins TRBV6-1 to TRBJ2-1, with D perhaps assigned TRBD1 or TRBD2 (5 bases each). V was trimmed by 6 bases and J by 7 bases, leaving 13 bases between them. This CDR3 has 13 amino acids. Germline V gene lookup returns CDR1 MNHNS and CDR2 SASEGT. The CDR3 nucleotides are TGTGCCAGCAGGGGACGGTCTGGAAATGAGCAGTTCTTC. It encodes CASRGRSGNEQFF.

There are a few counts of this clonotype. This chain connects TRBV21-1 to TRBJ1-1; the table's D gene call, TRBD1, was not cross checked with the DNA. TRBV21-1 is shown as a pseudogene. This CDR3 contains 14 residues. DNA of the CDR3: TGTGCCAGCTGGGACAGGGAGAGGGACACTGAAGCTTTCTTT. Translating gives CASWDRERDTEAFF.

About this clonotype itself: The junction does not match germline at one end; this may be a read error. The chain is built from TRBV6-2 or TRBV6-3 and TRBJ2-7, with D perhaps TRBD2 (6 bases). Germline V lookup: CDR1 MNHEY, CDR2 SVGEGT. The CDR3 spans 17 residues. CDR3 nucleotide sequence: TGTGCCACAGACGAAGATATTGCGGGATATCCCTCCTACGATCAGTACTTC. Translating gives CATDEDIAGYPSYDQYF.

Comments on this clonotype: A much bigger clone sits one base away, suggesting this may be a read error. The chain employs TRBV12-3 or TRBV12-4 and TRBJ2-7; the D gene is possibly TRBD1 (5 bases). The CDR3 has 13 residues. The CDR3 reads CAGSLQETYEQYF. The CDR3 bases are TGTGCCGGCAGTTTACAGGAGACCTACGAGCAGTACTTC.

On this clonotype itself: This may be a read error, as it is one base from a much larger clone. This chain joins TRBV6-1 and TRBJ2-1, with TRBD2 matching 13 bases. This CDR3 comprises 17 residues. Germline CDR1 and CDR2: MNHNS and SASEGT. The CDR3 loop reads CASSENTSGRAHNEQSF. The CDR3 bases are TGTGCCAGCAGTGAAAATACTAGCGGGAGGGCCCATAATGAGCAGTCCTTC.

Of note for this clonotype: Since a much larger clone is just one base distant, this may be a read error. The chain combines TRBV4-3 with TRBJ2-5, with D hard to call. The V gene lost 3 bases and the J gene lost 5 bases, with 16 bases spanning the gap. The germline CDR1 and CDR2 sequences are LGHNA and YSLEER. CDR3 length equals 15 residues. Written as DNA, the CDR3 is TGCGCCAGCAGCCAGGGGAAGGGCCAGGTTGAGACCCAGTACTTC. It specifies CASSQGKGQVETQYF.

This clonotype was seen only a few times. The genes are TRBV10-3 and TRBJ2-5; perhaps TRBD1 as D (6 bases). Trimming removed 0 bases at V and 5 bases at J, with 10 bases between. Germline CDR1 reads ENHRY; CDR2 reads SYGVKD. There are 14 residues in the CDR3. The CDR3 coding sequence is TGTGCCATCAGTGAGTCGCAGGGGCTCGAGACCCAGTACTTC. Its translation is CAISESQGLETQYF.